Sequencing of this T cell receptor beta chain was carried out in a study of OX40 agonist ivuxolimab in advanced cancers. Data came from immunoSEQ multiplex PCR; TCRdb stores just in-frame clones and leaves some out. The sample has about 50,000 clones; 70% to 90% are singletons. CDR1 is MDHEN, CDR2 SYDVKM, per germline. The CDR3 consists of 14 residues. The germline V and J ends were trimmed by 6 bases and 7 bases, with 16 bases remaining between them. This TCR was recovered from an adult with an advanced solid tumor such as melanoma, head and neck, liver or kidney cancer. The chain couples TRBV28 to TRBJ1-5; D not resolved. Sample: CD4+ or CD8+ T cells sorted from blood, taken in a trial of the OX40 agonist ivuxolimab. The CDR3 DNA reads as TGTGCCAGCAGGAAGGAGGGCGCGGGACAGCCCCAGCATTTT. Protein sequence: CASRKEGAGQPQHF.